This paragraph reports one T cell receptor beta chain. It has no known antigen specificity. Nothing much larger sits one base from this clone, and base qualities are not available. This entry belongs to a study of T-cell reconstitution after alpha-beta-depleted transplantation in children (dated by TCRdb to 2016 to 2017). For the study in its entirety: Using TCR repertoire profiling, the study quantitatively followed how T-cell immune reconstitution unfolded in children after TCRalphabeta/CD19-depleted allogeneic hematopoietic cell transplantation.

Inclusive of the bounding cysteine and phenylalanine, the CDR3 is 15 residues long. The retained sequence is limited to the CDR3, 45 bases, with the frame set at the first base. V loses 6 bases of germline sequence and J loses 0 bases, and the interval between the two ends is 11 bases. CDR1 and CDR2 are drawn from the germline V gene (reference sequence): MNHEY, SMNVEV. Library preparation used PCR. Sequencer: Illumina HiSeq 2500. To normalize quantification of the TCRbeta repertoire, the TCR libraries were built with molecular barcoding that relied on unique molecular identifiers. TCRdb reprocessing: public reads trimmed at Q25 with fastp, clones called with MiXCR, in-frame beta chains kept. Identical CDR3 protein sequences are pooled into one entry, listed with their most common genes and DNA. Counted in this sample were nearly 400,000 distinct CDR3 sequences; approximately 20% of them appeared once. Less than 4.5% of the sample is in the top ten clones.

This receptor was taken from a human donor who donated a stem cell graft to a child with acute myeloid leukemia. Here the chain combines TRBV27 and TRBJ1-4; D gene: possibly TRBD1, on 6 matching bases. The source material was PBMCs from the stem cell graft donor, sampled from the stem cell graft. The bases read TGTGCCAGCAGCCCTCGACAGGCAACTAATGAAAAACTGTTTTTT. It is translated as CASSPRQATNEKLFF. The reference TRBV27 and TRBJ1-4 proteins fill in what lies around the CDR3, so the full variable domain reads EAQVTQNPRYLITVTGKKLTVTCSQNMNHEYMSWYRQDPGLGLRQIYYSMNVEVTDKGDVPEGYKVSRKEKRNFPLILESPSPNQTSLYFCASSPRQATNEKLFFGSGTQLSVL.